This entry lists 5 T cell receptor beta chains sequenced from one sample in a study of T cells after yellow fever vaccination. One entry per CDR3 protein results from TCRdb running MiXCR on the 5' RACE reads. The sample consists of 610,000 or so distinct CDR3 sequences, 9% to 15% of them appearing once. The source was PBMCs, collected on the day of the yellow fever booster vaccination. The origin of the receptors is a man aged 25-45 years who received the YFV17D yellow fever vaccine.

This clonotype was counted ten times or more. The chain couples TRBV7-2 to TRBJ2-7; 12 bases line up with TRBD1. Germline lookup yields CDR1 SGHTA and CDR2 FQGNSA. The CDR3 is 16 amino acids. Unmatched junction bases numbered 9, after V lost 3 bases and J lost 6 bases. The CDR3 DNA sequence: TGTGCCAGCAGCTTTCAATCGGGACAGGGGGCGCGCGAGCAGTACTTC. This sequence encodes CASSFQSGQGAREQYF.

This clonotype was seen only a few times. The rearrangement joins TRBV11-2 to TRBJ1-3; 7 nucleotides align to TRBD1. The germline gives CDR1 SGHAT, CDR2 FQNNGV. V was clipped by 1 base and J by 0 bases; unmatched bases: 6. CDR3 length equals 17 residues. The CDR3 reads CASSLVPGGSSGNTIYF. The CDR3 DNA reads TGTGCCAGCAGCTTAGTCCCAGGGGGTTCCTCTGGAAACACCATATATTTT.

This clonotype has just a few counts. The chain combines TRBV24-1 with TRBJ2-1, with 8 bases aligning to TRBD1. Per the germline V gene, CDR1 is KGHDR and CDR2 is SFDVKD. J gave up 6 bases and V 3 bases, and 9 bases lay outside the gene matches. The CDR3 contains 16 residues. CDR3 sequence: CATSDSAGGRRNEQFF. The CDR3 bases are TGTGCCACCAGTGATAGCGCAGGGGGCCGTCGCAATGAGCAGTTCTTC.

The chain recombines TRBV12-3 or TRBV12-4 with TRBJ1-5, with 10 bases identical to TRBD1. The CDR3 covers 16 residues. The ends lost 5 bases at V and 11 bases at J; junction bases unmatched: 15. CDR3 nucleotides: TGTGCCAGCAGTCAGAGGGGGGGACAGGGGTCCTCAGCCCAGCATTTT. Encoded protein: CASSQRGGQGSSAQHF.

This clonotype was counted only a few times. The chain carries TRBV20-1 and TRBJ2-1; 7 bases align to TRBD2. Looked up from germline, CDR1 is DFQATT and CDR2 is SNEGSKA (reference sequence). After removal of 5 bases from V and 8 bases from J, the junction contained 15 bases not matched to a gene. The CDR3 has 15 amino acids. CDR3 residues: CSAPNRGGPGDEQFF. CDR3 coding DNA: TGCAGTGCTCCCAACCGGGGAGGGCCCGGGGATGAGCAGTTCTTC.